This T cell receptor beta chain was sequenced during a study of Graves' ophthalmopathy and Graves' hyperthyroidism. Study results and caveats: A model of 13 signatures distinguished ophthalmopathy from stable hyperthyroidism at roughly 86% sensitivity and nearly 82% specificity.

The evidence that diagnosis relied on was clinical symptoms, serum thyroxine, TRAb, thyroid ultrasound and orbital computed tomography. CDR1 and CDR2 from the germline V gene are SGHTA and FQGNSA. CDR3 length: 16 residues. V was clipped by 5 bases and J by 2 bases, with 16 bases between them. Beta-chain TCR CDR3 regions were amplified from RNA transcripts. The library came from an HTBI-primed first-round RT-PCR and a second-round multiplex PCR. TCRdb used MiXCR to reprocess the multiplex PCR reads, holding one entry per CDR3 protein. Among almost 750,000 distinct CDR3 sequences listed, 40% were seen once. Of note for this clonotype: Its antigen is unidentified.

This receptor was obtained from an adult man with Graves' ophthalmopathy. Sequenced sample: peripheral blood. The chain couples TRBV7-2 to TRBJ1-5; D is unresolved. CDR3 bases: TGTGCCAGCAGCCGCTTTGGCGGGGTCGGCAATCAGCCCCAGCATTTT. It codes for CASSRFGGVGNQPQHF.